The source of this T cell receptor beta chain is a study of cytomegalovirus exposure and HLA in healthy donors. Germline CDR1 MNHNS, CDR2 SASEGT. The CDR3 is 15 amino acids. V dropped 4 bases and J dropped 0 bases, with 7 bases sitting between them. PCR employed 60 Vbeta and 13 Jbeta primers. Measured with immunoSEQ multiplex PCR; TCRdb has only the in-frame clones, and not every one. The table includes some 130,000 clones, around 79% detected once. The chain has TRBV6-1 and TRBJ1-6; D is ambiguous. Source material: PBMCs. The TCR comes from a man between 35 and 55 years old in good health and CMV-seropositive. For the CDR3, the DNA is TGTGCCAGCAGTGGGGAGAGCTCCTATAATTCACCCCTCCACTTT. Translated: CASSGESSYNSPLHF.